Each of the 25 T cell receptor beta chains below was sequenced from the same sample in a study of STAT3 mutations in large granular lymphocyte leukemia. General observations from the study: Every T-cell large granular lymphocyte leukemia patient had at least one immunodominant TCR beta clonotype.

Which antigens these TCRs recognize remains unknown. The assay was immunoSEQ multiplex PCR, and TCRdb's table has in-frame clones only and misses some. The data show 3,500 to 5,000 clones, with roughly 80% seen just once and just under 90% held by the top ten. Sequencing input: peripheral blood mononuclear cells. These receptors all stem from a boy younger than 18 with T-cell large granular lymphocyte leukemia. Some clones in this sample may be carry-over from other donors' samples.

This clone is a singleton in its sample. In DNA, the CDR3 is TGCAGCGTTGAAGATCGGGTAAGACTGAGCACAGATACGCAGTATTTT. Its translation: CSVEDRVRLSTDTQYF. This chain links TRBV29-1 with TRBJ2-3; the D is unclear. This CDR3 has 16 residues. Trimming pared 0 bases from V and 0 bases from J, leaving 13 bases between. The V gene's germline CDR1 is SQVTM and CDR2 ANQGSEA.

Only a few counts were recorded for this clone. This sequence joins TRBV9 and TRBJ2-3; 9 bases match TRBD2. Germline V CDR1 and CDR2: SGDLS, YYNGEE. This CDR3 is 15 amino acids long. With 3 bases clipped from V and 9 bases from J, the junction kept 11 bases outside the gene matches. CDR3 in amino acids: CASSASPGLAGTQYF. DNA for the CDR3: TGTGCCAGCAGCGCAAGCCCTGGGCTAGCGGGGACGCAGTATTTT.

V is TRBV6-4 and J is TRBJ2-1; TRBD2 matches 9 bases. The CDR3 spans 15 residues. Germline V CDR1 and CDR2: MRHNA, SNTAGT. Germline trimming cut 3 bases from V and 0 bases from J; bases unmatched to any gene: 0. The CDR3 is CASSERGGSYNEQFF. The CDR3 DNA sequence: TGTGCCAGCAGTGAGCGGGGGGGCTCCTACAATGAGCAGTTCTTC.

The rearrangement links TRBV30 to TRBJ2-1; TRBD1 agrees at 7 bases. Trimming removed 2 bases from V and 8 bases from J; junction bases left unmatched: 12. The CDR3 totals 15 residues. Germline lookup yields CDR1 GTSNPN and CDR2 SVGIG (reference sequence). CDR3 sequence reads: CAWSHGDSDTDEQFF. The DNA for the CDR3 is TGTGCCTGGAGTCATGGGGACAGCGATACCGATGAGCAGTTCTTC.

V gene TRBV30 combines with J gene TRBJ1-1; D ambiguous. The CDR3 runs to 13 residues. The germline V gene has CDR1 GTSNPN and CDR2 SVGIG (reference sequence). V was trimmed by 0 bases and J by 0 bases, leaving 5 bases between them. The CDR3 nucleotides read TGTGCCTGGAGTGTGATTGTGAACACTGAAGCTTTCTTT. It is translated as CAWSVIVNTEAFF.

The chain joins TRBV5-8 to TRBJ2-5; D remains ambiguous. The V gene's germline CDR1 is SGHTS and CDR2 YDEGEE. This CDR3 has 10 amino acids. Trimming pared 6 bases from V and 5 bases from J, leaving 5 bases between. In DNA, the CDR3 is TGTGCCAGCATGATGGAGACCCAGTACTTC. Translated: CASMMETQYF.

This clone occurred a few times. V usage is TRBV10-2 and J usage is TRBJ2-7, with TRBD2 matching over 14 bases. The V and J ends lost 2 bases and 3 bases, in that order; junction bases with no gene match: 6. Germline CDR1 WSHSY, CDR2 SAAADI. This CDR3 spans 17 amino acids. CDR3 loop: CASSEGTSGGAFYEQYF. In nucleotides, the CDR3 is TGCGCCAGCAGTGAGGGGACTAGCGGGGGAGCGTTCTACGAGCAGTACTTC.

The chain's CDR3 is CASSLGGRSNQPQHF. The CDR3 bases are TGCGCCAGCAGCTTGGGTGGTAGGAGCAATCAGCCCCAGCATTTT. This sequence joins TRBV5-1 and TRBJ1-5; D gene unclear. CDR1 SGHRS and CDR2 YFSETQ come from the germline V gene. There are 15 residues in the CDR3. Trimming removed 0 bases from V and 1 base from J, with 8 bases in between.

The V gene is TRBV5-1, the J gene TRBJ1-2; D may be TRBD1 (5 bases). The germline V gene encodes CDR1 SGHRS and CDR2 YFSETQ. The CDR3 consists of 15 residues. Trimming shortened V by 0 bases and J by 7 bases, and 16 bases separated the two germline ends. The CDR3: CASSLELGRHLGYTF. The DNA of the CDR3 is TGCGCCAGCAGCTTGGAATTGGGACGGCATCTTGGCTACACCTTC.

The chain recombines TRBV27 with TRBJ2-7; 8 bases fit TRBD2. V dropped 2 bases and J dropped 5; count of bases not matched to a gene: 5. This CDR3 spans 14 amino acids. Germline CDR1 and CDR2: MNHEY and SMNVEV (reference sequence). The CDR3 region has the DNA TGTGCCAGCAGTTTAGACGGGAGGGGCCACGAGCAGTACTTC. This sequence encodes CASSLDGRGHEQYF.

The rearrangement links TRBV30 to TRBJ2-6; D ambiguous. V was clipped by 4 bases and J by 0 bases, with 7 bases between them. Germline values: CDR1 GTSNPN, CDR2 SVGIG (reference sequence). The length of the CDR3 is 14 residues. The CDR3 spells CAWNPPSGANVLTF. The DNA for the CDR3 is TGTGCCTGGAACCCGCCCTCTGGGGCCAACGTCCTGACTTTC.

V usage is TRBV5-1 and J usage is TRBJ2-7, with 9 positions matching TRBD1. J gave up 2 bases and V 1 base, and 10 bases lay outside the gene matches. The CDR3 loop spans 17 amino acids. Germline V gives CDR1 SGHRS, CDR2 YFSETQ. CDR3 in amino acids: CASSLPRGQGSAYEQYF. The CDR3 nucleotides read TGCGCCAGCAGCTTGCCCCGCGGACAGGGGAGTGCCTACGAGCAGTACTTC. Using reference TRBV5-1 and TRBJ2-7 for the parts outside the CDR3, the full variable domain is KAGVTQTPRYLIKTRGQQVTLSCSPISGHRSVSWYQQTPGQGLQFLFEYFSETQRNKGNFPGRFSGRQFSNSRSEMNVSTLELGDSALYLCASSLPRGQGSAYEQYFGPGTRLTVT.

This clone came up a few times. The chain couples TRBV2 to TRBJ1-3, with no clear D. This CDR3 is 11 amino acids long. V shed 11 bases and J shed 8 bases, with 13 bases lying between them. Germline values: CDR1 SNHLY, CDR2 FYNNEI. The CDR3 nucleotides read TGTGCCCGCGATTACCGGGACACCATATATTTT. Translation: CARDYRDTIYF.

This clone appeared a single time. The chain couples TRBV13 to TRBJ2-7; 8 nucleotides match TRBD1. Germline V gives CDR1 PRHDT, CDR2 FYEKMQ (reference sequence). The CDR3 is made up of 15 amino acids. Losses at the gene ends were 6 bases for V and 1 base for J; bases not matched to a gene: 8. CDR3 nucleotide sequence: TGTGCCAGCAGTGGACAGGGTGAGAGATCCTACGAGCAGTACTTC. It is translated as CASSGQGERSYEQYF.

V usage is TRBV10-2 and J usage is TRBJ2-7, with 8 bases lining up with TRBD1. Germline V gives CDR1 WSHSY, CDR2 SAAADI. V was pared by 6 bases and J by 3 bases, with 4 bases of the junction left unmatched. The CDR3 is made up of 13 amino acids. Here the CDR3 reads CASSRDRGYEQYF. The DNA of the CDR3 is TGCGCCAGCAGCCGTGACAGGGGCTACGAGCAGTACTTC.

The chain employs TRBV5-1 and TRBJ1-2; TRBD1 matches 7 bases. Germline V gives CDR1 SGHRS, CDR2 YFSETQ. CDR3 length: 14 residues. V shed 1 base and J 4 bases; nucleotides not matched to a gene: 4. The CDR3 region is CASSLMGQSYGYTF. As DNA, the CDR3 is TGCGCCAGCAGCTTGATGGGACAGTCCTATGGCTACACCTTC.

This clone was picked up one time. V and J are TRBV13 and TRBJ2-3; 7 bases map to TRBD2. V shed 5 bases, J shed 3 bases, and the junction held 14 bases outside the gene matches. There are 17 residues in the CDR3. Germline values: CDR1 PRHDT, CDR2 FYEKMQ (reference sequence). The CDR3 region has the DNA TGTGCCAGCAGCAGCCTACGACTAGCAAGAGGTACAGATACGCAGTATTTT. Its translation is CASSSLRLARGTDTQYF.

The chain links TRBV5-1 to TRBJ2-3; D not certain. The germline gives CDR1 SGHRS, CDR2 YFSETQ. V lost 4 bases and J lost 2, with 8 bases in between. The CDR3 has 13 amino acids. The CDR3 coding sequence is TGCGCCAGCAGCCGCCAGAACACAGATACGCAGTATTTT. Protein sequence: CASSRQNTDTQYF.

The V gene is TRBV7-9, the J gene TRBJ1-5, with D hard to call. The germline V and J ends were trimmed by 1 base and 7 bases, with 20 bases remaining between them. This CDR3 has 17 amino acids. Germline loops: CDR1 SEHNR, CDR2 FQNEAQ (reference sequence). The CDR3, as DNA: TGTGCCAGCAGCTTAGGAGGAGGGTTTTCGGTCGAGCAGCCCCAGCATTTT. Amino acids: CASSLGGGFSVEQPQHF.

The chain couples TRBV7-6 to TRBJ1-1, with D perhaps TRBD1 (5 bases). The CDR3 is 14 amino acids. V was clipped by 11 bases and J by 0 bases, with 16 bases between them. Germline values: CDR1 SGHVS, CDR2 FNYEAQ. The CDR3 protein is CASSIGAVNTEAFF. The CDR3 region has the DNA TGTGCCTCATCAATTGGGGCCGTGAACACTGAAGCTTTCTTT.

The rearrangement links TRBV30 to TRBJ2-7; D possibly uses TRBD1 or TRBD2 (5 bases each). The V gene lost 2 bases and the J gene lost 9 bases, with 14 bases spanning the gap. This CDR3 region has 12 residues. Germline CDR1 GTSNPN, CDR2 SVGIG (reference sequence). The CDR3 DNA reads as TGTGCCTGGAGTCAAGGCGAGGGGCGGCAGTACTTC. Translation gives CAWSQGEGRQYF.

This chain joins TRBV7-9 and TRBJ2-5; 11 bases are a match to TRBD2. This CDR3 has 18 residues. In germline, CDR1 is SEHNR, CDR2 FQNEAQ (reference sequence). Unmatched junction bases numbered 11, after V lost 0 bases and J lost 5 bases. This chain's CDR3 is CASSLALAGGRTGETQYF. CDR3 nucleotide sequence: TGTGCCAGCAGCTTAGCGCTAGCGGGGGGCCGGACCGGGGAGACCCAGTACTTC.

The chain carries TRBV18 and TRBJ1-1; 8 nucleotides match TRBD1. With V trimmed by 6 bases and J by 6 bases, 6 bases remained unmatched. CDR1 is KGHSH, CDR2 LQKENI, per germline. The CDR3 runs to 13 residues. The CDR3 DNA sequence: TGTGCCAGCTCCCGACAGGGGTTGGCTGAAGCTTTCTTT. Translation: CASSRQGLAEAFF.

The V and J genes are TRBV7-2 and TRBJ2-7; possible D gene TRBD2, 5 bases. The V gene's germline CDR1 is SGHTA and CDR2 FQGNSA. V was clipped by 5 bases and J by 4 bases, with 18 bases between them. CDR3 size: 15 residues. The CDR3 spells CASSISWTLGYEQYF. In nucleotides, the CDR3 is TGTGCCAGCAGCATTAGTTGGACTCTCGGTTACGAGCAGTACTTC. The complete variable domain, with remaining parts taken from reference TRBV7-2 and TRBJ2-7, reads GAGVSQSPSNKVTEKGKDVELRCDPISGHTALYWYRQSLGQGLEFLIYFQGNSAPDKSGLPSDRFSAERTGGSVSTLTIQRTQQEDSAVYLCASSISWTLGYEQYFGPGTRLTVT.

The chain couples TRBV29-1 to TRBJ2-7, with 13 bases identical to TRBD2. J was trimmed by 3 bases and V by 7 bases; bases with no gene match: 3. This CDR3 has 13 residues. CDR1 is SQVTM, CDR2 ANQGSEA, per germline. CDR3 coding DNA: TGCAGCGCAAGACTAGCGGGGGGCTACGAGCAGTACTTC. Its translation: CSARLAGGYEQYF.